These T cell receptor beta chains were read from a single sample in a study of cytomegalovirus exposure and HLA in healthy donors. Produced via immunoSEQ multiplex PCR; TCRdb's table is partial and in-frame only. The profile covers some 87,000 clones, with around two thirds appearing a single time and about 5.4% taken by the ten largest. The sample was PBMCs. The receptor source for this set is a woman aged 25 to 39 in good health and CMV-seropositive. CDR3s include the opening cysteine and the closing phenylalanine or tryptophan. Each record gives: CDR3 protein, CDR3 DNA, V gene, D gene, clone size, J gene. A D gene is named only where the DNA matches it firmly. Rows give clone size only sometimes, using once, few, many, or a class for an expanded clone.

CASRPTQGSPDSYGYTF | TGTGCCAGCAGACCAACACAGGGGTCCCCGGATAGCTATGGCTACACCTTC | TRBV2 | TRBD1 | . | TRBJ1-2
CAWSVPHRGGYGYPF | TGTGCCTGGAGCGTCCCTCACAGGGGGGGCTATGGCTACCCCTTC | TRBV30 | TRBD1 | . | TRBJ1-2
CASSHEPGLADEQFF | TGCGCCAGCAGCCATGAACCGGGACTAGCTGATGAGCAGTTCTTC | TRBV4-3 | TRBD2 | . | TRBJ2-1
CASSLSTGTSTTEAFF | TGCGCCAGCAGCTTGTCGACAGGGACGTCGACCACTGAAGCTTTCTTT | TRBV5-1 | TRBD1 | . | TRBJ1-1
CASSRAVISYEQYF | TGTGCCAGCAGCCGCGCGGTGATCAGCTACGAGCAGTACTTC | TRBV28 | . | . | TRBJ2-7
CASSVGGGFYQETQYF | TGTGCCAGCAGCGTAGGTGGCGGCTTCTATCAAGAGACCCAGTACTTC | TRBV9 | . | . | TRBJ2-5
CASSQEGGRGQSAPPQHF | TGTGCCAGCAGCCAAGAAGGTGGCAGGGGTCAATCAGCCCCGCCCCAGCATTTT | TRBV4-2 | . | . | TRBJ1-5
CASSLSGVSYNEQFF | TGTGCCAGCAGCTTAAGCGGGGTCTCCTACAATGAGCAGTTCTTC | TRBV11-3 | TRBD2 | . | TRBJ2-1
CASSTRQAQLHGYTF | TGTGCCAGCAGCACCCGACAGGCTCAATTACATGGCTACACCTTC | TRBV5-8 | . | . | TRBJ1-2
CASSKTGIGELFF | TGTGCCAGCAGTAAAACAGGGATCGGGGAGCTGTTTTTT | TRBV9 | . | . | TRBJ2-2
CAWDNGVLDGYTF | TGTGCCTGGGATAACGGGGTGTTAGATGGCTACACCTTC | TRBV30 | . | . | TRBJ1-2
CASSRTSGGASEQYF | TGTGCCAGCTCACGGACTAGCGGGGGGGCTAGCGAGCAGTACTTC | TRBV7-2 | TRBD2 | . | TRBJ2-7
CSSSLGPDSSIYF | TGTTCCAGCAGCTTAGGGCCGGACTCTTCCATATATTTT | TRBV7-9 | . | . | TRBJ1-3
CASSLPWGPEQYF | TGTGCCAGCAGCTTACCTTGGGGCCCCGAGCAGTACTTC | TRBV7-9 | . | . | TRBJ2-7
CASSEAPGYEKLFF | TGTGCCAGCAGTGAAGCGCCCGGGTACGAAAAACTGTTTTTT | TRBV6-1 | . | . | TRBJ1-4
CASSDRDYGYTF | TGTGCCAGCAGTGACAGGGACTATGGCTACACCTTC | TRBV6-1 | . | . | TRBJ1-2
CASGQGLAGAPDTQYF | TGTGCCAGCGGGCAAGGACTAGCGGGGGCCCCCGATACGCAGTATTTT | TRBV6-6 | TRBD2 | few | TRBJ2-3
CASSLGGQGNQPQHF | TGCGCCAGCAGCTTGGGTGGACAGGGAAATCAGCCCCAGCATTTT | TRBV5-1 | TRBD1 | few | TRBJ1-5
CASNPTSGGSYNEQFF | TGTGCCAGTAACCCTACTAGCGGAGGCTCCTACAATGAGCAGTTCTTC | TRBV19 | TRBD2 | . | TRBJ2-1
CASSLALPGAVRNTIYF | TGTGCCAGCAGCTTAGCGCTCCCAGGGGCCGTACGAAACACCATATATTTT | TRBV7-2 | . | . | TRBJ1-3
CASSSRLAGGTDTQYF | TGCGCCAGCAGCTCCCGTCTAGCGGGGGGCACAGATACGCAGTATTTT | TRBV5-1 | TRBD2 | . | TRBJ2-3
CASSFGGRGPKNEKLFF | TGCGCCAGCAGCTTTGGTGGCAGGGGGCCCAAAAATGAAAAACTGTTTTTT | TRBV5-1 | TRBD1 | . | TRBJ1-4
CASGMTSGGETQYF | TGTGCCAGCGGGATGACTAGCGGGGGGGAGACCCAGTACTTC | TRBV11-2 | TRBD2 | . | TRBJ2-5
CASSLDYGRAGELFF | TGTGCCAGCAGCTTAGACTACGGGAGGGCCGGGGAGCTGTTTTTT | TRBV7-6 | TRBD2 | few | TRBJ2-2
CSSSFGDYGYTF | TGTTCCAGCAGCTTCGGGGATTATGGCTACACCTTC | TRBV7-9 | . | . | TRBJ1-2
CASSIDPLAGRETQYF | TGTGCCAGTAGTATAGATCCTCTAGCGGGGCGAGAGACCCAGTACTTC | TRBV19 | TRBD2 | few | TRBJ2-5
CASSRSGESYNEQFF | TGTGCCAGCAGCCGTAGCGGGGAATCCTACAATGAGCAGTTCTTC | TRBV7-3 | TRBD2 | few | TRBJ2-1
CASSESGNLALHF | TGTGCCAGCAGTGAGTCAGGGAATTTGGCCCTCCACTTT | TRBV2 | . | few | TRBJ1-6
CASSYRIGANTGELFF | TGTGCCAGCAGTTACAGGATAGGGGCGAACACCGGGGAGCTGTTTTTT | TRBV6-5 | . | . | TRBJ2-2
CASSPRAGSAYEQYF | TGTGCCAGCAGCCCTCGAGCTGGTTCGGCCTACGAGCAGTACTTC | TRBV6-5 | . | . | TRBJ2-7
CASSMARDTSYEQYF | TGTGCCAGCAGCATGGCCCGGGACACCTCCTACGAGCAGTACTTC | TRBV7-9 | . | . | TRBJ2-7
CASSHRLDQPQHF | TGCGCCAGCAGCCACAGGCTCGATCAGCCCCAGCATTTT | TRBV4-1 | . | few | TRBJ1-5
CASSDRGGNYEQYF | TGTGCCAGCAGCGATCGGGGGGGGAACTACGAGCAGTACTTC | TRBV7-2 | TRBD2 | few | TRBJ2-7
CASSRRQGYEQFF | TGTGCCAGCAGCCGAAGACAGGGTTATGAGCAGTTCTTC | TRBV13 | TRBD1 | . | TRBJ2-1
CSSSFYQETQYF | TGTTCCAGCAGCTTCTACCAAGAGACCCAGTACTTC | TRBV7-9 | . | . | TRBJ2-5
CASSPGTSGGKVWTDTQYF | TGCGCCAGCAGCCCCGGGACTAGCGGGGGGAAGGTCTGGACAGATACGCAGTATTTT | TRBV5-1 | TRBD2 | once | TRBJ2-3
CASSLGGYGYTF | TGTGCCAGCAGCCTCGGGGGGTATGGCTACACCTTC | TRBV28 | . | . | TRBJ1-2
CASSLEQTDDTQYF | TGTGCCAGCAGCTTAGAACAGACCGATGATACGCAGTATTTT | TRBV11-2 | . | . | TRBJ2-3
CASSLIYEQYF | TGTGCCAGCAGCTTAATATACGAGCAGTACTTC | TRBV11-2 | . | . | TRBJ2-7
CASSIPGQTYQPQHF | TGTGCCAGTAGTATCCCGGGACAAACCTATCAGCCCCAGCATTTT | TRBV19 | . | . | TRBJ1-5
CASSLEPPGELFF | TGCGCCAGCAGCTTGGAGCCCCCCGGGGAGCTGTTTTTT | TRBV5-1 | . | . | TRBJ2-2
CASALEGAYNEQFF | TGCGCCAGCGCCTTGGAGGGGGCGTACAATGAGCAGTTCTTC | TRBV5-1 | . | once | TRBJ2-1